This T cell receptor beta chain was found in a study of low-dose radiotherapy and immunotherapy resistance in tumors. Study background: Across 26 weeks, 13 Gy in total went to Cohort 2, delivered as 1 Gy per fraction every two weeks. Patients were treated with intravenous nivolumab at 240 mg every two weeks and were also dosed with ipilimumab at 1 mg/kg every six weeks.

This clonotype was counted at least ten times. Primers targeting TRAV and TRBV primed first-strand cDNA, covering alpha and beta chains. For amplifying TCRs, the PCR ran for about 22 cycles with Phusion, which was used together with a constant-region primer and the adapter on the V primers. TCRdb re-called the reads through MiXCR, storing one row per CDR3 protein. The sample lists tens of thousands of distinct CDR3 sequences; 20% to 25% were seen once. This sample's time point: after trial treatment. Treatment reported: LDRT plus nivolumab, ipilimumab, low-dose cyclophosphamide and aspirin (RACIN trial). Trimming removed 6 bases from V and 2 bases from J; junction bases left unmatched: 4. There are 15 residues in the CDR3.

The chain has TRBV12-3 or TRBV12-4 and TRBJ1-6; TRBD1 matches 7 bases. The receptor was derived from a female donor with ovarian cancer. The specimen comprised PBMCs, sampled after low-dose radiotherapy plus immunotherapy. The CDR3 protein is CASRRQGAYNSPLHF. The CDR3 DNA sequence: TGTGCCAGCAGAAGGCAGGGGGCCTATAATTCACCCCTCCACTTT.